These 9 T cell receptor beta chains were sequenced from one sample in a study of T cells after yellow fever vaccination (dated by TCRdb to about 2019). The treatment or condition label for this specimen denotes: live attenuated yellow fever vaccine strain. Library prep was done by 5' RACE. The listed sequencing device is Illumina HiSeq 2500. Through fastp at Q25 and MiXCR, TCRdb rebuilt clones from the public reads, retaining in-frame beta chains. CDR3 protein duplicates are merged, each entry listing the most common genes and DNA. The sample table holds hundreds of thousands of distinct CDR3 sequences, of which about 12% were seen once. Of the sample, 15% is held by the ten largest clones. This specimen consisted of PBMCs, obtained on the day of the yellow fever booster vaccination. The receptors shown here come from a young man who received the YFV17D yellow fever vaccine.

CDR3 sequence reads: CASSPVRSSGRFNEQFF. CDR3 DNA: TGTGCCAGCTCACCAGTCAGGTCTAGCGGGAGATTCAATGAGCAGTTCTTC. The gene calls are TRBV18 and TRBJ2-1, with 10 bases lining up with TRBD2. Germline V gene data show CDR1 as KGHSH and CDR2 as LQKENI. Losses at the gene ends were 2 bases for V and 6 bases for J; bases not matched to a gene: 10. The CDR3 is made up of 17 amino acids. The entire variable domain, with the rest obtained from reference TRBV18 and TRBJ2-1, is as follows: NAGVMQNPRHLVRRRGQEARLRCSPMKGHSHVYWYRQLPEEGLKFMVYLQKENIIDESGMPKERFSAEFPKEGPSILRIQQVVRGDSAAYFCASSPVRSSGRFNEQFFGPGTRLTVL.

This clonotype was recorded a few times. This rearrangement joins TRBV7-9 to TRBJ2-7, with unresolved D. V shed 1 base and J shed 5 bases, with 6 bases lying between them. Germline loops: CDR1 SEHNR, CDR2 FQNEAQ (reference sequence). There are 12 residues in the CDR3. In DNA form, the CDR3 reads TGTGCCAGCAGCTTAGAATTCGACGAGCAGTACTTC. The encoded protein is CASSLEFDEQYF.

This rearrangement joins TRBV20-1 to TRBJ2-1; D remains unclear. This CDR3 spans 11 amino acids. The V gene lost 6 bases and the J gene lost 8 bases, with 11 bases spanning the gap. The germline V gene encodes CDR1 DFQATT and CDR2 SNEGSKA (reference sequence). The CDR3 protein is CSAESVHEQFF. In DNA form, the CDR3 reads TGCAGTGCGGAAAGCGTCCATGAGCAGTTCTTC.

The rearrangement links TRBV6-1 to TRBJ1-1; 9 nucleotides align to TRBD1. Unmatched junction bases numbered 10, after V lost 8 bases and J lost 6 bases. This CDR3 has 14 residues. CDR1 and CDR2 from the germline V gene are MNHNS and SASEGT. The chain's CDR3 is CASPSLQGAPEAFF. The CDR3, as DNA: TGTGCCAGCCCGTCCTTACAGGGGGCGCCTGAAGCTTTCTTT.

The chain is built from TRBV7-8 and TRBJ2-1; D remains unclear. Trimming cost V 0 bases and J 3 bases, with 9 bases left between them. The CDR3 is made up of 15 amino acids. Per germline, CDR1 SGHVS and CDR2 FQNEAQ. The CDR3 loop reads CASSLAPGNYNEQFF. The CDR3 bases are TGTGCCAGCAGCTTAGCGCCGGGTAACTACAATGAGCAGTTCTTC.

This clonotype was picked up a small number of times. The genes are TRBV10-3 and TRBJ2-1, with D possibly matching TRBD1 (5 bases). V lost 11 bases and J lost 4, with 15 bases in between. The CDR3 sequence is 13 residues long. Germline V gene sequence: CDR1 ENHRY, CDR2 SYGVKD. Here the CDR3 reads CAVQVGGYNEQFF. The CDR3 coding sequence is TGTGCCGTACAGGTTGGTGGTTACAATGAGCAGTTCTTC.

There are a few counts of this clonotype. The chain couples TRBV20-1 to TRBJ2-1, with D perhaps assigned TRBD1 or TRBD2 (6 bases each). V gave up 5 bases and J gave up 9 bases, with 11 bases separating them. Germline-derived CDR1 and CDR2 are DFQATT and SNEGSKA (reference sequence). This CDR3 comprises 11 residues. The CDR3 protein is CSAAGEAEQFF. The CDR3 DNA is TGCAGTGCTGCAGGGGAGGCTGAGCAGTTCTTC.

The sample holds a few counts of this clonotype. The chain recombines TRBV7-3 with TRBJ2-7, with TRBD2 as a possible D gene (5 bases). The V gene lost 2 bases and the J gene lost 4 bases, with 12 bases spanning the gap. Germline assignment: CDR1 SGHTA and CDR2 FQGTGA. This CDR3 has 14 amino acids. The CDR3 DNA sequence: TGTGCCAGCAGCTTATCAACCACGGGATACGAGCAGTACTTC. Translation gives CASSLSTTGYEQYF.

The V and J genes are TRBV7-2 and TRBJ2-7, with D possibly TRBD1 on 6 matching bases. Germline V gene lookup returns CDR1 SGHTA and CDR2 FQGNSA. The germline V and J ends were trimmed by 1 base and 0 bases, with 13 bases remaining between them. CDR3 length: 16 residues. The CDR3 region is CASSLVAGASSYEQYF. The CDR3 DNA reads as TGTGCCAGCAGCTTAGTCGCAGGGGCGAGCTCCTACGAGCAGTACTTC.